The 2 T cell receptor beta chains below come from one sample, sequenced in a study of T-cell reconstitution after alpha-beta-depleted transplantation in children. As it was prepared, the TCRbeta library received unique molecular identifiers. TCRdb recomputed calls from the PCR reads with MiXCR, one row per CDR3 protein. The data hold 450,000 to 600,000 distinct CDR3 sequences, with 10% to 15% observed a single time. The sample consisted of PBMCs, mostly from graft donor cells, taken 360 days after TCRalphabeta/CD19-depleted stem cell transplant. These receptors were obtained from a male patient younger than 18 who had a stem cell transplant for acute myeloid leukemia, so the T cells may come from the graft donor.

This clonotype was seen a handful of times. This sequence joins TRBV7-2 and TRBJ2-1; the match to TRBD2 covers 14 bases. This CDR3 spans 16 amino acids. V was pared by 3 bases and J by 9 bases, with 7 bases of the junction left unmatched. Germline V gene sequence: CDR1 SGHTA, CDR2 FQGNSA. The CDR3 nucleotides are TGTGCCAGCAGCTTGGGACTAGCGGGAGCCCGGGGTGAGCAGTTCTTC. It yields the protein CASSLGLAGARGEQFF.

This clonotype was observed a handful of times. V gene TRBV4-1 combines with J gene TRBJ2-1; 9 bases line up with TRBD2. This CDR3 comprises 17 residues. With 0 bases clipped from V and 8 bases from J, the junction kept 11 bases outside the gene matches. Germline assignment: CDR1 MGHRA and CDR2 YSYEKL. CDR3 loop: CASSQDLPGLAKDEQFF. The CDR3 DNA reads TGCGCCAGCAGCCAAGACCTACCGGGACTAGCTAAAGATGAGCAGTTCTTC.